The TCR beta chain under discussion was sequenced for a study of somatic mutations in cytotoxic T cells in rheumatoid arthritis. V was trimmed by 1 base and J by 4 bases, leaving 10 bases between them. The CDR3 has 15 amino acids. Looked up from germline, CDR1 is LNHNV and CDR2 is YYDKDF (reference sequence). About this clone: As yet, its antigen is unknown.

Study results and limitations: A single CD8+ clone exceeded 20% of CD8+ cells in about an eighth of the roughly 65 patients.

Here immunoSEQ multiplex PCR was the method, and the copy in TCRdb shows in-frame clones only, minus some. The table shows about 23,000 clones, with 78% occurring only once. This clonotype was obtained from an adult with rheumatoid arthritis. The chain uses TRBV15 and TRBJ1-4; D is unresolved. Sequenced material: CD8+ T cells sorted from blood. The CDR3 bases are TGTGCCACCAGCAGAGTCGGGGTCATTAATGAAAAACTGTTTTTT. This codes for CATSRVGVINEKLFF.